A single sample gave rise to the 26 T cell receptor beta chains below, sequenced in a study of cytomegalovirus exposure and HLA in healthy donors. The primer mix had 60 Vbeta and 13 Jbeta primers. Measured with immunoSEQ multiplex PCR; TCRdb has only the in-frame clones, and not every one. The data show about 150,000 clones, 65% to 80% seen once. The sequenced sample was PBMCs. The receptors come from a man between 18 and 29 years old in good health and CMV-seronegative.

The chain links TRBV5-4 to TRBJ2-2; the D gene is possibly TRBD2 (5 bases). The CDR3 is made up of 14 amino acids. Looked up from germline, CDR1 is SGHNT and CDR2 is YYREEE (reference sequence). Trimming removed 2 bases at V and 1 base at J, with 6 bases between. In DNA form, the CDR3 reads TGTGCCAGCAGCTTCGGGGTGAACACCGGGGAGCTGTTTTTT. Translating gives CASSFGVNTGELFF.

This sequence joins TRBV15 and TRBJ2-1; weak D call: TRBD2 (5 bases). The CDR3 is 14 residues long. Germline V gives CDR1 LNHNV, CDR2 YYDKDF (reference sequence). V lost 8 bases and J lost 5, with 16 bases in between. CDR3 loop: CATYGRGQDNEQFF. The CDR3 nucleotides read TGTGCCACCTACGGACGGGGTCAGGACAATGAGCAGTTCTTC.

This clone came up a few times. The rearrangement joins TRBV7-9 to TRBJ1-2, with 8 positions matching TRBD1. The CDR3 extends over 16 amino acids. The J segment lost 3 bases and the V segment lost 5 bases, leaving 11 bases of the junction unmatched. Per germline, CDR1 SEHNR and CDR2 FQNEAQ (reference sequence). Here the CDR3 DNA reads TGTGCCAGCAGCAGATTTGGACAGGGACCATACTATGGCTACACCTTC. Residues: CASSRFGQGPYYGYTF. The full variable domain, with the rest looked up from reference TRBV7-9 and TRBJ1-2, is DTGVSQNPRHKITKRGQNVTFRCDPISEHNRLYWYRQTLGQGPEFLTYFQNEAQLEKSRLLSDRFSAERPKGSFSTLEIQRTEQGDSAMYLCASSRFGQGPYYGYTFGSGTRLTVV.

This chain uses TRBV27 with TRBJ2-3; 10 nucleotides match TRBD2. Trimming at V came to 6 bases and at J to 2 bases, leaving 5 bases not matched to a gene. There are 15 residues in the CDR3. Looked up from germline, CDR1 is MNHEY and CDR2 is SMNVEV (reference sequence). The CDR3 reads CASSPLAGYTDTQYF. The CDR3 DNA sequence: TGTGCCAGCAGCCCACTAGCGGGGTACACAGATACGCAGTATTTT.

This clone was counted between two and nine times. This chain links TRBV19 with TRBJ1-6; possibly TRBD1 for D (6 bases). Trimming left V 6 bases short and J 10 bases short, with 10 bases between. CDR3 length: 12 residues. CDR1 is LNHDA, CDR2 SQIVND, per germline (reference sequence). The CDR3 loop is CASSQGRSPLHF. The CDR3 region has the DNA TGTGCCAGTAGCCAGGGGCGCTCACCCCTCCACTTT.

The chain recombines TRBV5-1 with TRBJ2-2; D not resolved. The V gene's germline CDR1 is SGHRS and CDR2 YFSETQ. V gave up 0 bases and J gave up 6 bases, with 6 bases separating them. The CDR3 has 13 residues. The CDR3 coding sequence is TGCGCCAGCAGCTTGGCGTCCTCCGGGGAGCTGTTTTTT. Translated: CASSLASSGELFF. The whole variable domain, filled in from reference TRBV5-1 and TRBJ2-2, reads KAGVTQTPRYLIKTRGQQVTLSCSPISGHRSVSWYQQTPGQGLQFLFEYFSETQRNKGNFPGRFSGRQFSNSRSEMNVSTLELGDSALYLCASSLASSGELFFGEGSRLTVL.

This clone was seen only once. The CDR3 loop reads CATPMGRNTGELFF. CDR3 sequence (DNA): TGTGCCACCCCAATGGGGCGGAACACCGGGGAGCTGTTTTTT. The chain has TRBV7-9 and TRBJ2-2; possible D gene TRBD1, 5 bases. Germline V gene data show CDR1 as SEHNR and CDR2 as FQNEAQ (reference sequence). Trimming cost V 10 bases and J 1 base, with 13 bases left between them. The CDR3 covers 14 residues.

J is TRBJ1-2 and V is TRBV27; TRBD1 aligns across 7 bases. The germline V gene has CDR1 MNHEY and CDR2 SMNVEV (reference sequence). V lost 8 bases and J lost 0; bases outside the gene matches: 6. The CDR3 loop spans 14 amino acids. CDR3: CASGDSYSNYGYTF. The CDR3 nucleotides read TGTGCCAGCGGGGACAGTTATTCTAACTATGGCTACACCTTC.

Only one count was recorded for this clone. CDR3 coding DNA: TGTGCCAGCAGCTTCAGGGGGTACGAGCAGTACGTC. Amino acids: CASSFRGYEQYV. This chain connects TRBV11-3 to TRBJ2-7, with 7 positions matching TRBD1. V gave up 3 bases and J gave up 4 bases; unmatched junction bases: 0. Germline loops: CDR1 SGHNT, CDR2 YENEEA. The CDR3 is made up of 12 amino acids.

The chain combines TRBV28 with TRBJ2-2, with TRBD1 as a possible D gene (6 bases). Germline V CDR1 and CDR2: MDHEN, SYDVKM. V lost 3 bases and J lost 1, with 15 bases in between. This CDR3 comprises 17 residues. CDR3 in amino acids: CASSLMGAGKNTGELFF. The CDR3 bases are TGTGCCAGCAGTTTGATGGGGGCAGGGAAGAACACCGGGGAGCTGTTTTTT.

This chain joins TRBV28 and TRBJ2-2; 8 bases line up with TRBD1. CDR1 is MDHEN and CDR2 is SYDVKM in the germline V gene. This CDR3 region has 16 residues. The V segment lost 3 bases and the J segment 7 bases; nucleotides outside the gene matches: 10. DNA for the CDR3: TGTGCCAGCAGTTTGCAGGGGGCGAATAGTTTCGGGGAGCTGTTTTTT. Its translation is CASSLQGANSFGELFF. Full variable domain (remainder filled in from reference TRBV28 and TRBJ2-2): DVKVTQSSRYLVKRTGEKVFLECVQDMDHENMFWYRQDPGLGLRLIYFSYDVKMKEKGDIPEGYSVSREKKERFSLILESASTNQTSMYLCASSLQGANSFGELFFGEGSRLTVL.

The V and J genes are TRBV15 and TRBJ2-2, with 10 bases aligning to TRBD2. The ends lost 1 base at V and 6 bases at J; junction bases unmatched: 5. Per germline, CDR1 LNHNV and CDR2 YYDKDF (reference sequence). This CDR3 is built from 16 residues. The CDR3 DNA reads TGTGCCACCAGCAGAGGAGCGGGGGGGTATTCCGGGGAGCTGTTTTTT. Protein product: CATSRGAGGYSGELFF.

V usage is TRBV7-2 and J usage is TRBJ1-1; D is unclear. The CDR3 runs to 15 residues. Germline V gene lookup returns CDR1 SGHTA and CDR2 FQGNSA. V gave up 2 bases and J gave up 4 bases, with 14 bases separating them. The CDR3 loop is CASSLNSLKSTEAFF. The CDR3 DNA is TGTGCCAGCAGCTTAAACAGCCTCAAGAGCACTGAAGCTTTCTTT.

The rearrangement uses TRBV10-1 and TRBJ2-1; TRBD1 matches 9 bases. Germline V gene sequence: CDR1 WNHNN, CDR2 SYGVQD (reference sequence). V lost 5 bases to trimming and J lost 4 bases; unmatched junction nucleotides: 9. This CDR3 spans 16 amino acids. The CDR3 is CASSLGGTGNYNEQFF. The DNA for the CDR3 is TGCGCCAGCAGTCTCGGGGGGACAGGGAATTACAATGAGCAGTTCTTC.

As concerns this clone: No conserved phenylalanine or tryptophan ends this CDR3, so it is likely a read error. It is unclear where the CDR3 begins or ends on the DNA, so no DNA is shown, and the CDR3 is as TCRdb lists it. This chain links TRBV20-1 with TRBJ2-3; TRBD1, the table's D call, lacks a check against the DNA. The CDR3 is 11 amino acids in total, end residues counted. Germline CDR1 reads DFQATT; CDR2 reads SNEGSKA (reference sequence). CDR3: CSARDPPVTYL.

This clone appeared a single time. The CDR3 protein is CASIHPGLQTVALNTQYF. In DNA, the CDR3 is TGCGCCAGCATCCACCCGGGACTACAAACGGTCGCATTAAATACGCAGTATTTT. The chain couples TRBV23-1 to TRBJ2-3, with TRBD2 matching 7 bases. TRBV23-1 is an ORF, with its function uncertain. Trimming removed 7 bases from V and 7 bases from J; junction bases left unmatched: 23. The CDR3 is 18 amino acids.

This clone occurred a few times. This chain uses TRBV6-1 with TRBJ2-7; D not resolved. CDR3 length: 10 residues. The germline V gene has CDR1 MNHNS and CDR2 SASEGT. Trimming shortened V by 8 bases and J by 7 bases, and 9 bases separated the two germline ends. Here the CDR3 reads CASPPEEQYV. The CDR3, as DNA: TGTGCCAGCCCTCCGGAGGAGCAGTACGTC.

Details on this clone: Other nucleotide sequences from this sample produce the same CDR3. The chain links TRBV7-2 to TRBJ2-7; TRBD1 agrees at 8 bases. The CDR3 totals 14 residues. Germline CDR1 SGHTA, CDR2 FQGNSA. The V gene end was trimmed by 3 bases and the J gene end by 1 base; junction bases not matched to a gene: 2. The CDR3 DNA reads TGTGCCAGCAGCTTCCGACAGGGGTCCTACGAGCAGTACTTC. This sequence encodes CASSFRQGSYEQYF.

This clone was detected a few times. The chain has TRBV19 and TRBJ1-2, with D perhaps TRBD1 (5 bases). Per germline, CDR1 LNHDA and CDR2 SQIVND (reference sequence). V lost 3 bases to trimming and J lost 8 bases, with 22 bases between them. There are 16 residues in the CDR3. CDR3 protein: CASSISPGQGGSGYTF. The CDR3, as DNA: TGTGCCAGTAGTATCAGCCCCGGGCAGGGAGGGTCCGGCTACACCTTC.

Worth noting for this clone: One junction end disagrees with the germline gene, perhaps due to a read error. The chain employs TRBV2 and TRBJ2-6; TRBD1 is a possible D gene (5 bases). CDR1 and CDR2 from the germline V gene are SNHLY and FYNNEI. This CDR3 is built from 16 residues. CDR3 nucleotide sequence: TGTGCCAGCAGCTTAAATCAGGCTTCTGGGGCCAACGGCCTGACTTTC. The encoded protein is CASSLNQASGANGLTF.

The rearrangement links TRBV28 to TRBJ2-1; 9 bases agree with TRBD2. This CDR3 comprises 15 residues. The germline V gene encodes CDR1 MDHEN and CDR2 SYDVKM. The V segment lost 5 bases and the J segment 6 bases; nucleotides outside the gene matches: 8. The CDR3 protein is CASSQPGLASNEQFF. The CDR3 DNA follows: TGTGCCAGCAGTCAGCCGGGACTAGCAAGCAATGAGCAGTTCTTC.

The rearrangement joins TRBV2 to TRBJ2-1; TRBD1 matches at 12 bases. The length of the CDR3 is 15 residues. The J segment lost 2 bases and the V segment lost 6 bases, leaving 2 bases of the junction unmatched. From germline, CDR1 is SNHLY and CDR2 FYNNEI. In DNA, the CDR3 is TGTGCCAGCAGGGGGACAGGGGGCCCCTACAATGAGCAGTTCTTC. It yields the protein CASRGTGGPYNEQFF.

This rearrangement joins TRBV13 to TRBJ1-1; D unresolved. In germline, CDR1 is PRHDT, CDR2 FYEKMQ (reference sequence). The CDR3 length is 13 residues. V gave up 5 bases and J gave up 0 bases, with 7 bases separating them. The DNA for the CDR3 is TGTGCCAGCAGCGCAGACATGAACACTGAAGCTTTCTTT. As protein: CASSADMNTEAFF.

The V call is TRBV29-1, the J call TRBJ1-4; 8 bases agree with TRBD1. The J segment lost 7 bases and the V segment lost 4 bases, leaving 11 bases of the junction unmatched. Germline CDR1 SQVTM, CDR2 ANQGSEA. The CDR3 is 15 residues long. Written as DNA, the CDR3 is TGCAGCGTTGCCCGGCGGAGGGGGACAGGTGAAAAACTGTTTTTT. Translating gives CSVARRRGTGEKLFF.

The J gene is TRBJ1-2, the V gene TRBV6-1; D gene uncertain. The CDR3 extends over 12 amino acids. CDR1 and CDR2 (germline): MNHNS, SASEGT. Trimming cost V 3 bases and J 8 bases, with 10 bases left between them. The DNA of the CDR3 is TGTGCCAGCAGTGAGCCCCGGAGGGGCTACACCTTC. Its translation: CASSEPRRGYTF.

The chain couples TRBV27 to TRBJ1-1, with D possibly being TRBD1 (5 bases). V was trimmed by 3 bases and J by 3 bases, leaving 11 bases between them. Per the germline V gene, CDR1 is MNHEY and CDR2 is SMNVEV (reference sequence). The CDR3 contains 14 residues. The DNA for the CDR3 is TGTGCCAGCAGTTTGTTAGGGGATTACACTGAAGCTTTCTTT. Protein product: CASSLLGDYTEAFF.